Sequencing of this T cell receptor beta chain was carried out in a study of OX40 agonist ivuxolimab in advanced cancers. About the study: Patients undergoing dose escalation presented with hepatocellular carcinoma, melanoma, renal cell or head and neck cancer. General study findings and limits: Averaging showed that CD8+ T cells had more expanded clones than CD4+ did.

This CDR3 has 13 amino acids. Trimming stripped 5 bases from V and 6 bases from J, with 13 bases between. Per germline, CDR1 MNHNS and CDR2 SASEGT. Remarks on this clone: Its antigen is undetermined.

Sequenced by immunoSEQ multiplex PCR; TCRdb stores in-frame clones only, minus some. The sample yields about 35,000 clones, nearly 75% seen once. The sampling schedule covered blood at baseline, cycle 4 day 1, and cycle 7 day 1. Sequenced here: CD4+ or CD8+ T cells sorted from blood, sampled in a trial of the OX40 agonist ivuxolimab. This TCR was sampled from an adult with an advanced solid tumor such as melanoma, head and neck, liver or kidney cancer. The chain couples TRBV6-1 to TRBJ1-1; D remains ambiguous. In DNA, the CDR3 is TGTGCCAGCAGTCAAAACGGGTTTTCTGAAGCTTTCTTT. Protein: CASSQNGFSEAFF.